Given below is one T cell receptor (beta chain) in context. What it recognizes is unknown. Being one base from a much bigger clone, this may be a read error. The source of the sample is a study of early T cells in non-severe SARS-CoV-2 infection. Study context: The input, bulk RNA from unsorted whole blood, was sequenced, and chains were unpaired.

General study findings and limits: Sequences matched to VDJdb favored anti-spike CD8 responses, while private and CD4 specificities were missed.

The CDR3 has 15 residues. Individual cDNA molecules received unique molecular identifiers during library preparation. One entry per CDR3 protein results from TCRdb running MiXCR on the 5' RACE reads. The sample records tens of thousands of distinct CDR3 sequences, approximately 5.2% being singletons. The specimen sequenced was whole blood. This chain uses TRBV12-3 or TRBV12-4 with TRBJ1-1, with a tentative D call TRBD1 (5 bases). This clonotype was obtained from an adult who was a healthcare worker with PCR-confirmed SARS-CoV-2 infection or an uninfected control (not recorded which). The CDR3 reads CASSYRRELNTQAFF. As DNA, the CDR3 is TGTGCCAGCAGTTACAGGAGAGAATTGAACACTCAAGCTTTCTTT.